Given below is one T cell receptor (beta chain) in context. The entry originates in a study of technical replicates of blood from four donors. Libraries were prepared by immunoSEQ multiplex PCR; TCRdb keeps only in-frame clonotypes and omits some of them. The sample carries tens of thousands of clones, 95% to 98% recorded once. Germline V lookup: CDR1 SEHNR, CDR2 FQNEAQ (reference sequence). CDR3 size: 14 residues. V lost 4 bases to trimming and J lost 7 bases, with 13 bases between them. Sequenced sample: T cells isolated from PBMCs. This rearrangement joins TRBV7-9 to TRBJ1-4; D gene ambiguous. This sequence originates from a human donor in good health. CDR3 bases: TGTGCCAGCAGCTCCCAGCGACTCCTTGAAAAACTGTTTTTT. This codes for CASSSQRLLEKLFF.